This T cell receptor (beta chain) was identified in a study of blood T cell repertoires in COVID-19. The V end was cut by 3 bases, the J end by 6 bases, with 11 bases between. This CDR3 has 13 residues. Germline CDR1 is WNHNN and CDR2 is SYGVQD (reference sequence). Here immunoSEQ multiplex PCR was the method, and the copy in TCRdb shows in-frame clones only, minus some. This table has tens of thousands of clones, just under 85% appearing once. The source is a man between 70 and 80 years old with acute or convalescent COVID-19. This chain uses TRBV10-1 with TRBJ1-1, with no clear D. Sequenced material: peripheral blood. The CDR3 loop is CASSDATWPEAFF. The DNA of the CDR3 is TGCGCCAGCAGTGATGCGACTTGGCCTGAAGCTTTCTTT.